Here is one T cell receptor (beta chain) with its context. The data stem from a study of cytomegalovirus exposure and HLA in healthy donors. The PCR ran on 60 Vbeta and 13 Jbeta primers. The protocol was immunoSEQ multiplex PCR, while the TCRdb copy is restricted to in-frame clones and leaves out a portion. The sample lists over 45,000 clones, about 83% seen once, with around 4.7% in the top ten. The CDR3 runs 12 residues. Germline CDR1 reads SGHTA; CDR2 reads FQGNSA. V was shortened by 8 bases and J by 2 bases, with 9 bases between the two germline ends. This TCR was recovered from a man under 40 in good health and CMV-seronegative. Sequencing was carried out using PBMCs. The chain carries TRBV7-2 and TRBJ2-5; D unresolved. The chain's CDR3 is CASGRRQETQYF. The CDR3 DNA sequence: TGTGCCAGCGGGCGACGGCAAGAGACCCAGTACTTC.